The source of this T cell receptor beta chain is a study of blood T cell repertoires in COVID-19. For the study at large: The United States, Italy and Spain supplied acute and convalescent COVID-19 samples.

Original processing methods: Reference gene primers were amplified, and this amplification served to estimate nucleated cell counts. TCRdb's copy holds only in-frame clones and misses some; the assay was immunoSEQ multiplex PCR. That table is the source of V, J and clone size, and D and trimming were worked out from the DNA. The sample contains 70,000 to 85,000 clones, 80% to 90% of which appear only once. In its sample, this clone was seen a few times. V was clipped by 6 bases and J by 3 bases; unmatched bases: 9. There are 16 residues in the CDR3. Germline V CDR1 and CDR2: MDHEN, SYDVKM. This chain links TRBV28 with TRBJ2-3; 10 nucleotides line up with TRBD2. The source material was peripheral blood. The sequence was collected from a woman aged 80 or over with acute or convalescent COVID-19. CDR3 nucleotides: TGTGCCAGCAGGACCATAGCGGGGGGAGGGACAGATACGCAGTATTTT. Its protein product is CASRTIAGGGTDTQYF.